The entry that follows covers one T cell receptor (beta chain) sequence. Its antigen is unidentified. The length of the CDR3 is 17 residues. The sample belongs to a study of OX40 agonist ivuxolimab in advanced cancers. Study-level background: Patients enrolled in dose escalation were diagnosed with hepatocellular carcinoma, melanoma, renal cell or head and neck cancer. Study-level findings and limits: CD8+ T cells (on average) carried more expanded clones than CD4+ T cells. Some of the nonresponding patients also showed low levels of normalized T-cell clonal expansion.

Samples were taken at baseline and on day 1 of cycles 4 and 7. The assay was immunoSEQ multiplex PCR, and TCRdb's table has in-frame clones only and misses some. The table lists more than 5,500 clones, 84% of them singletons. This clonotype was sampled from an adult with an advanced solid tumor such as melanoma, head and neck, liver or kidney cancer. The chain employs TRBV21-1 and TRBJ2-5; the table gives TRBD1 as D, unverified against the DNA. TRBV21-1 is tagged as a pseudogene. Source: CD4+ or CD8+ T cells sorted from blood, taken in a trial of the OX40 agonist ivuxolimab. The CDR3 sequence is CASSLISNGTGEETQYF. Here the CDR3 DNA reads TGTGCCAGCAGCCTTATTTCCAACGGGACAGGGGAAGAGACCCAGTACTTC.